This TCR beta chain originates from a study of cytomegalovirus exposure and HLA in healthy donors. Study details: Membership in the Caucasian-associated ancestry cluster was found for around four fifths of 398 genotyped donors.

The germline V gene encodes CDR1 SGDLS and CDR2 YYNGEE. The CDR3 loop spans 13 amino acids. V gave up 2 bases and J gave up 3 bases, with 5 bases separating them. This clone was detected a few times. Its antigen is still unknown. Findings and limits, study-wide: Some V segments could not be told apart, so they were left out, TRBV6-2 and TRBV6-3 among them.

The PCR employed 60 Vbeta primers together with 13 Jbeta primers. Repertoires were generated with immunoSEQ multiplex PCR, while TCRdb's copy carries only in-frame clones and drops some. This table holds approximately 39,000 clones, more than 60% found once. This TCR derives from a man aged 25-40 years in good health and CMV-seronegative. Sequencing used PBMCs. The chain carries TRBV9 and TRBJ1-4; the D is unclear. For the CDR3, the DNA is TGTGCCAGCAGCGTCCTCCCTAATGAAAAACTGTTTTTT. Its protein is CASSVLPNEKLFF. Combining the CDR3 with reference TRBV9 and TRBJ1-4 gives the whole variable domain DSGVTQTPKHLITATGQRVTLRCSPRSGDLSVYWYQQSLDQGLQFLIQYYNGEERAKGNILERFSAQQFPDLHSELNLSSLELGDSALYFCASSVLPNEKLFFGSGTQLSVL.